The 30 T cell receptor beta chains listed next were all sequenced from one sample in a study of T cell repertoires in cytomegalovirus infection. One entry per CDR3 protein, called by TCRdb with MiXCR from the reads. Of 300,000 or so distinct CDR3 sequences listed, about 25% were seen once; the top ten hold about 15%. The material sequenced was PBMCs. All receptors derive from a human donor in good health (CMV status not recorded). Some clones in this sample may be carry-over from other donors' samples.

A remark on this clonotype: Being one base from a much bigger clone, this may be a read error. The chain's CDR3 is CTSSPRDQYNEQFF. The CDR3 region has the DNA TGTACCAGCAGTCCCCGGGACCAATACAATGAGCAGTTCTTC. V gene TRBV6-6 combines with J gene TRBJ2-1, with D perhaps given as TRBD1 or TRBD2 (5 bases each). CDR3 length equals 14 residues. Germline V CDR1 and CDR2: MNHNY, SVGAGI (reference sequence).

The sample holds many counts of this clonotype. The gene calls are TRBV6-5 and TRBJ1-1; D may be TRBD1 (5 bases). CDR3 length: 15 amino acids. V lost 6 bases and J 5 bases, leaving 19 bases between the germline ends. Germline CDR1 is MNHEY and CDR2 is SVGAGI. The CDR3 DNA follows: TGTGCCAGCAGACGGGACTCCCAGGGCAGAACTGAAGCTTTCTTT. Its protein product is CASRRDSQGRTEAFF.

V is TRBV20-1 and J is TRBJ2-5; 12 nucleotides agree with TRBD2. This CDR3 is 17 amino acids long. The V and J ends lost 3 bases and 5 bases, in that order; junction bases with no gene match: 13. The germline gives CDR1 DFQATT, CDR2 SNEGSKA (reference sequence). CDR3 in DNA: TGCAGTGCTAGTCGGCTAGCGGGAGGGCAGGACCGGGAGACCCAGTACTTC. Protein: CSASRLAGGQDRETQYF.

This clonotype was seen many times. The J gene is TRBJ1-5, the V gene TRBV28, with D possibly TRBD1 on 5 matching bases. CDR3 length: 14 amino acids. Trimming took off 8 bases at V and 1 base at J, with 12 bases between the two ends. Germline V gene sequence: CDR1 MDHEN, CDR2 SYDVKM. CDR3 protein: CASQGGGSNQPQHF. CDR3 DNA sequence: TGTGCCAGCCAGGGAGGCGGAAGCAATCAGCCCCAGCATTTT.

This chain links TRBV19 with TRBJ2-2; D ambiguous. V gave up 6 bases and J gave up 0 bases, with 14 bases separating them. Per the germline V gene, CDR1 is LNHDA and CDR2 is SQIVND (reference sequence). The CDR3 length is 16 residues. The DNA of the CDR3 is TGTGCCAGTAGCCCTCACCGGCCAACGAACACCGGGGAGCTGTTTTTT. Its translation is CASSPHRPTNTGELFF.

J is TRBJ2-5 and V is TRBV10-3; 11 nucleotides line up with TRBD2. From germline, CDR1 is ENHRY and CDR2 SYGVKD. CDR3 length equals 14 residues. Unmatched junction bases numbered 1, after V lost 5 bases and J lost 2 bases. CDR3 residues: CAISLAGGQETQYF. CDR3 bases: TGTGCCATCAGTCTAGCGGGAGGACAAGAGACCCAGTACTTC.

This clonotype was counted at least ten times. V is TRBV7-6 and J is TRBJ2-3; D possibly uses TRBD1 or TRBD2 (5 bases each). The CDR3 extends over 15 amino acids. Trimming pared 4 bases from V and 3 bases from J, leaving 14 bases between. CDR1 SGHVS and CDR2 FNYEAQ come from the germline V gene. This CDR3 is CASSSSGPPTDTQYF. The CDR3 nucleotides read TGTGCCAGCAGCTCCTCGGGACCCCCGACAGATACGCAGTATTTT.

This chain uses TRBV28 with TRBJ2-7, with 10 bases fitting TRBD1. The CDR3 runs to 15 residues. Looked up from germline, CDR1 is MDHEN and CDR2 is SYDVKM. V was pared by 5 bases and J by 6 bases, with 10 bases of the junction left unmatched. This CDR3 reads CASSPTRDRGGEQYF. The CDR3 DNA sequence: TGTGCCAGCAGTCCGACCCGGGACAGGGGAGGCGAGCAGTACTTC.

The V call is TRBV19, the J call TRBJ2-5; D is unclear. The CDR3 is 13 residues long. The germline gives CDR1 LNHDA, CDR2 SQIVND (reference sequence). V was trimmed by 4 bases and J by 4 bases, leaving 10 bases between them. CDR3 coding DNA: TGTGCCAGTAGTACCGCCAACCGAGAGACCCAGTACTTC. It specifies CASSTANRETQYF.

There are a few counts of this clonotype. The V call is TRBV10-3, the J call TRBJ2-1; 7 positions agree with TRBD2. This CDR3 is built from 18 residues. The V and J ends lost 0 bases and 0 bases, in that order; junction bases with no gene match: 8. CDR1 is ENHRY, CDR2 SYGVKD, per germline. CDR3 in amino acids: CAISESVLADSSYNEQFF. Here the CDR3 DNA reads TGTGCCATCAGTGAGTCGGTGCTAGCGGATAGCTCCTACAATGAGCAGTTCTTC.

In this sample, this clonotype turned up once. The junction shows a germline mismatch at one end, possibly a read error. J is TRBJ2-7 and V is TRBV28, with D tentatively TRBD1 or TRBD2 (6 bases each). This CDR3 comprises 15 residues. Germline-derived CDR1 and CDR2 are MDHEN and SYDVKM. CDR3 residues: CARSLADSRISKQYF. CDR3 nucleotides: TGTGCCAGAAGTTTAGCGGACAGCCGAATCTCGAAGCAGTACTTC.

This clonotype was observed many times. The genes are TRBV7-2 and TRBJ1-1, with a weak D call TRBD1 (5 bases). In germline, CDR1 is SGHTA, CDR2 FQGNSA. The CDR3 spans 15 residues. Trimming pared 4 bases from V and 7 bases from J, leaving 19 bases between. The CDR3 loop reads CASSYRGGLIGEAFF. The CDR3 region has the DNA TGTGCCAGCAGCTATCGGGGGGGGTTGATAGGTGAAGCTTTCTTT.

The sample holds many counts of this clonotype. J is TRBJ1-1 and V is TRBV12-3 or TRBV12-4; D call uncertain. The CDR3 runs to 13 residues. Trimming removed 7 bases at V and 0 bases at J, with 9 bases between. CDR3 amino acids: CASTPELNTEAFF. The CDR3 DNA sequence: TGTGCCAGCACCCCTGAATTGAACACTGAAGCTTTCTTT.

V usage is TRBV7-2 and J usage is TRBJ2-7; possibly TRBD1 or TRBD2 for D (5 bases each). The CDR3 covers 13 residues. V lost 1 base and J lost 12, with 16 bases in between. Germline CDR1 is SGHTA and CDR2 is FQGNSA. CDR3 in DNA: TGTGCCAGCAGCTTAGAGCCAGGGCATGGACTGTACGTC. Translated: CASSLEPGHGLYV.

This clonotype was recorded once. Since the CDR3 does not end with the conserved phenylalanine or tryptophan, this likely comes from a read error. The chain carries TRBV12-3 or TRBV12-4 and TRBJ2-1, with D perhaps matching TRBD2 (6 bases). The CDR3 consists of 14 residues. V was clipped by 3 bases and J by 7 bases, with 13 bases between them. The CDR3 DNA reads TGTGCCAGCAGTTTCGGGCTAGCGAGTAATGAGCAGTTCATC. Amino acid sequence: CASSFGLASNEQFI.

This rearrangement joins TRBV29-1 to TRBJ2-3, with D perhaps matching TRBD1 (5 bases). This CDR3 is built from 13 residues. Germline V gives CDR1 SQVTM, CDR2 ANQGSEA. V was shortened by 6 bases and J by 2 bases, with 12 bases between the two germline ends. DNA for the CDR3: TGCAGCGTGGGGCCAGCTTTCACAGATACGCAGTATTTT. Translating it yields CSVGPAFTDTQYF.

This chain links TRBV20-1 with TRBJ1-5; 8 nucleotides agree with TRBD1. The CDR3 is 16 residues long. The germline V gene has CDR1 DFQATT and CDR2 SNEGSKA (reference sequence). V was pared by 5 bases and J by 0 bases, with 9 bases of the junction left unmatched. CDR3: CSAPGTGVYSNQPQHF. The CDR3 DNA reads TGCAGTGCTCCCGGGACAGGAGTTTATAGCAATCAGCCCCAGCATTTT.

Many counts were recorded for this clonotype. The genes are TRBV28 and TRBJ2-1; possible D gene TRBD1, 6 bases. This CDR3 contains 13 residues. Trimming left V 2 bases short and J 10 bases short, with 12 bases between. In germline, CDR1 is MDHEN, CDR2 SYDVKM. Here the CDR3 reads CASSLRGTPEQFF. The CDR3 region has the DNA TGTGCCAGCAGTTTAAGAGGGACACCGGAGCAGTTCTTC.

The rearrangement joins TRBV6-8 to TRBJ2-7; no reliable D call. CDR1 and CDR2 (germline): MNHGY, SAAAGT. This CDR3 has 14 amino acids. Trimming took 5 bases from V and 1 from J, leaving 12 bases between them. The CDR3 spells CASSRKQTSYEQYF. DNA of the CDR3: TGTGCCAGCAGTCGTAAACAGACTTCCTACGAGCAGTACTTC.

The CDR3 loop is CASGSRRATYNEQFF. DNA of the CDR3: TGTGCCAGCGGGTCTCGGAGGGCCACCTACAATGAGCAGTTCTTC. The gene calls are TRBV28 and TRBJ2-1, with a tentative D call TRBD2 (6 bases). This CDR3 contains 15 residues. The V gene lost 8 bases and the J gene lost 2 bases, with 16 bases spanning the gap. The germline gives CDR1 MDHEN, CDR2 SYDVKM. Full variable domain (rest looked up from reference TRBV28 and TRBJ2-1): DVKVTQSSRYLVKRTGEKVFLECVQDMDHENMFWYRQDPGLGLRLIYFSYDVKMKEKGDIPEGYSVSREKKERFSLILESASTNQTSMYLCASGSRRATYNEQFFGPGTRLTVL.

The gene calls are TRBV2 and TRBJ2-1; no firm D call. Trimming left V 3 bases short and J 15 bases short, with 18 bases between. The CDR3 spans 13 residues. CDR1 and CDR2 from the germline V gene are SNHLY and FYNNEI. Here the CDR3 DNA reads TGTGCCAGCAGTGAGGGCCAATATCCCTCGTTGTTCTTC. Protein product: CASSEGQYPSLFF.

In its sample, this clonotype was seen many times. The gene calls are TRBV7-2 and TRBJ2-2, with TRBD2 matching 10 bases. CDR3 length: 15 amino acids. Germline-derived CDR1 and CDR2 are SGHTA and FQGNSA. After removal of 2 bases from V and 7 bases from J, the junction contained 4 bases not matched to a gene. CDR3 region: CASSLLAGANGELFF. The CDR3 bases are TGTGCCAGCAGCTTACTAGCGGGGGCGAACGGGGAGCTGTTTTTT.

The V gene is TRBV7-9, the J gene TRBJ2-7, with D tentatively TRBD1 or TRBD2 (7 bases each). Germline V gene lookup returns CDR1 SEHNR and CDR2 FQNEAQ (reference sequence). The V end was cut by 5 bases, the J end by 1 base, with 15 bases between. The CDR3 totals 15 residues. CDR3 residues: CASSQGGTPSYEQYF. The DNA of the CDR3 is TGTGCCAGCAGCCAGGGGGGGACACCGTCCTACGAGCAGTACTTC. Full variable domain (rest looked up from reference TRBV7-9 and TRBJ2-7): DTGVSQNPRHKITKRGQNVTFRCDPISEHNRLYWYRQTLGQGPEFLTYFQNEAQLEKSRLLSDRFSAERPKGSFSTLEIQRTEQGDSAMYLCASSQGGTPSYEQYFGPGTRLTVT.

This clonotype was seen a handful of times. The rearrangement links TRBV6-5 to TRBJ1-4, with D perhaps TRBD1 (6 bases). The CDR3 totals 18 residues. The germline V gene encodes CDR1 MNHEY and CDR2 SVGAGI. V was clipped by 0 bases and J by 3 bases, with 17 bases between them. The CDR3 DNA follows: TGTGCCAGCAGTTACTCGATGGTCTGGGGGCGACCTAATGAAAAACTGTTTTTT. It is translated as CASSYSMVWGRPNEKLFF.

This clonotype was counted between two and nine times. This chain joins TRBV11-2 and TRBJ1-1; D is perhaps TRBD1 (5 bases). Trimming stripped 5 bases from V and 6 bases from J, with 10 bases between. Germline V CDR1 and CDR2: SGHAT, FQNNGV. This CDR3 region has 12 residues. Written as DNA, the CDR3 is TGTGCCAGCAGCGAGGGGTACCCTGAAGCTTTCTTT. Residues: CASSEGYPEAFF.

This clonotype was picked up many times. The chain combines TRBV7-2 with TRBJ1-2, with D uncertain. Germline V gene data show CDR1 as SGHTA and CDR2 as FQGNSA. Deletions cut 5 bases from V and 2 bases from J, with 18 bases between. The CDR3 is made up of 16 amino acids. The CDR3 DNA sequence: TGTGCCAGCAGCCTCGGTGGCCGAAGCTTAAACTATGGCTACACCTTC. Translating it yields CASSLGGRSLNYGYTF.

This clonotype was counted only a few times. This rearrangement joins TRBV20-1 to TRBJ2-7; 13 bases fit TRBD2. V gave up 5 bases and J gave up 6 bases; unmatched junction bases: 1. This CDR3 region has 12 residues. Germline CDR1 DFQATT, CDR2 SNEGSKA (reference sequence). The CDR3 sequence: CSARTSGSEQYF. The DNA for the CDR3 is TGCAGTGCTCGGACTAGCGGGAGCGAGCAGTACTTC.

This clonotype came up a few times. The chain links TRBV28 to TRBJ1-2, with D uncertain. Trimming removed 6 bases from V and 4 bases from J, with 15 bases in between. The CDR3 is 14 amino acids. Per germline, CDR1 MDHEN and CDR2 SYDVKM. CDR3 DNA sequence: TGTGCCAGCAGGGTCGCCTTGGCGGTCTATGGCTACACCTTC. Its translation: CASRVALAVYGYTF.

This clonotype showed up just a few times. The V gene is TRBV7-9, the J gene TRBJ2-7; D unclear. The CDR3 runs 16 residues. Germline CDR1 reads SEHNR; CDR2 reads FQNEAQ (reference sequence). V lost 5 bases and J 5 bases, leaving 22 bases between the germline ends. The DNA for the CDR3 is TGTGCCAGCAGCCATAGAACGGTGCTTCATGGAGACGAGCAGTACTTC. Amino acid sequence: CASSHRTVLHGDEQYF. Based on the CDR3 plus reference TRBV7-9 and TRBJ2-7, the full variable domain is DTGVSQNPRHKITKRGQNVTFRCDPISEHNRLYWYRQTLGQGPEFLTYFQNEAQLEKSRLLSDRFSAERPKGSFSTLEIQRTEQGDSAMYLCASSHRTVLHGDEQYFGPGTRLTVT.

In this sample, this clonotype turned up a few times. This chain connects TRBV7-9 to TRBJ2-1, with unresolved D. This CDR3 has 13 amino acids. Trimming pared 5 bases from V and 9 bases from J, leaving 14 bases between. In germline, CDR1 is SEHNR, CDR2 FQNEAQ (reference sequence). CDR3 nucleotide sequence: TGTGCCAGCAGCCCCACCGGACGGTTTGAGCAGTTCTTC. It specifies CASSPTGRFEQFF.